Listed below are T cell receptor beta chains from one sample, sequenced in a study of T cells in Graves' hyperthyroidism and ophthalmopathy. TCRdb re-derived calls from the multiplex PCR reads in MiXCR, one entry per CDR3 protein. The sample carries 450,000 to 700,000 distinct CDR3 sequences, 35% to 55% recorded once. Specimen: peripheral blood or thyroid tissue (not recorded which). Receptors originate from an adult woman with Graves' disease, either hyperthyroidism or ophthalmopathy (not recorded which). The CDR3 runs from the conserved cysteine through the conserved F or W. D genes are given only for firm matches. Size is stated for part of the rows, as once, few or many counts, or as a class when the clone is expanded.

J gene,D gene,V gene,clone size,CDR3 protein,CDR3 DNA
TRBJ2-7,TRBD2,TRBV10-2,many,CASVERERDEQYF,TGCGCCAGCGTCGAGCGGGAGCGCGATGAGCAGTACTTC
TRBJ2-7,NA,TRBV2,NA,CASSVRGNSYEQYF,TGTGCCAGCAGTGTTAGGGGGAACTCCTACGAGCAGTACTTC
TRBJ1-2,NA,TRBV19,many,CASKEAGSYGYTF,TGTGCCAGTAAAGAGGCAGGGAGCTATGGCTACACCTTC
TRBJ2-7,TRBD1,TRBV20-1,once,CSAGGQGMGSYEQYF,TGCAGTGCTGGCGGACAGGGGATGGGCTCCTACGAGCAGTACTTC
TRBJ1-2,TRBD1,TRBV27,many,CASRQGGRNYGYTF,TGTGCCAGCCGCCAGGGGGGGCGAAACTATGGCTACACCTTC
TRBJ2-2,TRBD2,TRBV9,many,CASSAGLAGGAGELFF,TGTGCCAGCAGCGCCGGACTAGCGGGCGGGGCCGGGGAGCTGTTTTTT
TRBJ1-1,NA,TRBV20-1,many,CSAANPGRLNTEAFF,TGCAGTGCTGCTAATCCGGGACGGTTGAACACTGAAGCTTTCTTT
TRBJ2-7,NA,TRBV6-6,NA,CASGMTDYEQYF,TGTGCCAGCGGCATGACAGACTACGAGCAGTACTTC
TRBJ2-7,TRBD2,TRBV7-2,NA,CASSRRTSGSSYEQYF,TGTGCCAGCAGCCGCCGCACTAGCGGGAGCTCCTACGAGCAGTACTTC
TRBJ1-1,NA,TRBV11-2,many,CASSLDELRAFEAFF,TGTGCCAGCAGCTTAGACGAGCTTCGGGCATTTGAGGCTTTCTTT
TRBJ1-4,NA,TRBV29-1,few,CSVGRANEKLFF,TGCAGCGTTGGACGGGCTAATGAAAAACTGTTTTTT
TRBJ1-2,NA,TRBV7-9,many,CASSLRDYGYTF,TGTGCCAGCAGCCTCAGGGATTATGGCTACACCTTC
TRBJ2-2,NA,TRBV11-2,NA,CASGTASSGELFF,TGTGCCAGCGGGACGGCGAGCTCCGGGGAGCTGTTTTTT
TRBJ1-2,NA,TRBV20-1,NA,CSASLVRHNGYTF,TGCAGTGCTAGCTTAGTTAGGCATAATGGCTACACCTTC
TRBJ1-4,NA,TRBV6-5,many,CASRGAAYSILNEKLFF,TGTGCCAGCAGAGGGGCGGCGTATTCCATTCTTAATGAAAAACTGTTTTTT
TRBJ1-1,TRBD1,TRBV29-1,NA,CSVSTGGQAFF,TGCAGCGTCTCGACAGGGGGTCAAGCTTTCTTT
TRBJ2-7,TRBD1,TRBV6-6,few,CASSGTTGQGGSYEQYF,TGTGCCAGCAGTGGAACAACGGGACAGGGGGGTTCCTACGAGCAGTACTTC
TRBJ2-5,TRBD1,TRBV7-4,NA,CASSLVLGTGISVGQETQYF,TGTGCCAGCAGTTTAGTTTTAGGGACAGGGATTTCAGTAGGCCAAGAGACCCAGTACTTC
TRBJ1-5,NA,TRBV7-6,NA,CASSTGPQPQHF,TGTGCCAGCAGCACTGGACCGCAGCCCCAGCATTTT
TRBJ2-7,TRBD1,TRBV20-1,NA,CSARDPDRGRINYEQYF,TGCAGTGCTAGAGATCCGGACAGGGGGCGGATTAACTACGAGCAGTACTTC
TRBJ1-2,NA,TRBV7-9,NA,CASSPGRGGLGYTF,TGTGCCAGCAGCCCTGGCCGGGGAGGGCTTGGCTACACCTTC
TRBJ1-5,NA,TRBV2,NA,CASSEAGADFKPQHF,TGTGCCAGCAGTGAAGCAGGGGCTGATTTCAAGCCCCAGCATTTT
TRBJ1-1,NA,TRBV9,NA,CASRPEGGSAEAFF,TGTGCCAGCCGACCAGAGGGGGGATCCGCTGAAGCTTTCTTT
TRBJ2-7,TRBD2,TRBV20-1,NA,CSAHSGSSYEQYF,TGCAGTGCTCATAGCGGGAGTTCCTACGAGCAGTACTTC
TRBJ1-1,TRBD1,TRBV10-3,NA,CAISQGQGNTEAFF,TGTGCCATCAGTCAGGGACAGGGAAACACTGAAGCTTTCTTT
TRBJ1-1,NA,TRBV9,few,CASSARGMTEAFF,TGTGCCAGCAGCGCTAGGGGTATGACTGAAGCTTTCTTT